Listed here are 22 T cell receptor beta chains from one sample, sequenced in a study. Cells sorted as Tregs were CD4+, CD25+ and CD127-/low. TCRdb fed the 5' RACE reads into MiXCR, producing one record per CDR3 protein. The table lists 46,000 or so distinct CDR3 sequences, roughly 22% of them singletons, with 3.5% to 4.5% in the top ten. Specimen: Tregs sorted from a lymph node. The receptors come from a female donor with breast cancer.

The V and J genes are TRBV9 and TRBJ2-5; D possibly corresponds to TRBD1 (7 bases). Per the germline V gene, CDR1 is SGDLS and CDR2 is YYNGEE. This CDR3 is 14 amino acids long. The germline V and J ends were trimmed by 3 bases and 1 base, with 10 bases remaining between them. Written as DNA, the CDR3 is TGTGCCAGCAGCGGGGGGGACAGCCAAGAGACCCAGTACTTC. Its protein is CASSGGDSQETQYF.

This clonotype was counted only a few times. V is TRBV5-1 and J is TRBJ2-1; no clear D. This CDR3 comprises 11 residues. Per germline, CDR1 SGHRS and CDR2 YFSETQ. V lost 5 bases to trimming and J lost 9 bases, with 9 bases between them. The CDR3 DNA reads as TGCGCCAGCAGAGAGGTCGGTGAGCAGTTCTTC. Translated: CASREVGEQFF.

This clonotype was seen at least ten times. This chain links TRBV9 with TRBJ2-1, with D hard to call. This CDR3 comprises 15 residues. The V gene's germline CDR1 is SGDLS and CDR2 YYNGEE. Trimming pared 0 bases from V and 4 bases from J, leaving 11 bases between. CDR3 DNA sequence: TGTGCCAGCAGCGTAGCTTGGCGGATGTACAATGAGCAGTTCTTC. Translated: CASSVAWRMYNEQFF.

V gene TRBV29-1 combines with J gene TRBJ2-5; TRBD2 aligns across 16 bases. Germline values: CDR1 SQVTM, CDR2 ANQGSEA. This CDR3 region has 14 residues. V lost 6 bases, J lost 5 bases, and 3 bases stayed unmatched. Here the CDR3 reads CSVEGLAGGETQYF. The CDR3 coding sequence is TGCAGCGTCGAGGGACTAGCGGGAGGGGAGACCCAGTACTTC.

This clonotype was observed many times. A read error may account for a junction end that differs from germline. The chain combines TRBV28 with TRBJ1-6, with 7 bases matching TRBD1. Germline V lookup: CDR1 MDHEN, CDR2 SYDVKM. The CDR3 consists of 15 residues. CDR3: CASSYRDSSNSPLHF. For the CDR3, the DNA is TGTGCCAGCAGTTACCGGGACAGCTCTAATTCACCCCTCCACTTC.

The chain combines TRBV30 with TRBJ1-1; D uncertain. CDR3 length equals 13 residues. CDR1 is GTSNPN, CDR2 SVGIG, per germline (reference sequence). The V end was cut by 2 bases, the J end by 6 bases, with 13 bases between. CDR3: CAWSSRSFAEAFF. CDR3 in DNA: TGTGCCTGGAGTTCCAGAAGTTTCGCTGAAGCTTTCTTT.

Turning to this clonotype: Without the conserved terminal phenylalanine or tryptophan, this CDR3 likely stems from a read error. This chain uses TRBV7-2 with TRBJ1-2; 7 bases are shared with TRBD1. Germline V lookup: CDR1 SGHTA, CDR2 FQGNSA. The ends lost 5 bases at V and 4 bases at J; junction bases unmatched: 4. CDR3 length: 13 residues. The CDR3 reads CASSIGGRYGYTS. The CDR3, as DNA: TGTGCCAGCAGCATAGGGGGCCGCTATGGCTACACCTCC.

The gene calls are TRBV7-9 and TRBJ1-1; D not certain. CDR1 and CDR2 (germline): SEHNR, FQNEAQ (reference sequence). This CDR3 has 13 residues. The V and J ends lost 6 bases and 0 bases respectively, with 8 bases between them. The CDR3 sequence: CASRRTVNTEAFF. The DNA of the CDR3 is TGTGCCAGCAGACGGACCGTGAACACTGAAGCTTTCTTT. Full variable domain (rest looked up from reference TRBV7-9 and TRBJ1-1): DTGVSQNPRHKITKRGQNVTFRCDPISEHNRLYWYRQTLGQGPEFLTYFQNEAQLEKSRLLSDRFSAERPKGSFSTLEIQRTEQGDSAMYLCASRRTVNTEAFFGQGTRLTVV.

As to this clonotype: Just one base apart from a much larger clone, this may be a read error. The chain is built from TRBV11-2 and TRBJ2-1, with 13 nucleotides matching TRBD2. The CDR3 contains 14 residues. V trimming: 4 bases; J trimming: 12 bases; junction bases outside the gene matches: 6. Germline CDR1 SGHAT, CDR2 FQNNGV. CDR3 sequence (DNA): TGTGCCAGCAGCTCGTCACTAGCGGGAGGGGGGCAGTTCTTC. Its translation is CASSSSLAGGGQFF.

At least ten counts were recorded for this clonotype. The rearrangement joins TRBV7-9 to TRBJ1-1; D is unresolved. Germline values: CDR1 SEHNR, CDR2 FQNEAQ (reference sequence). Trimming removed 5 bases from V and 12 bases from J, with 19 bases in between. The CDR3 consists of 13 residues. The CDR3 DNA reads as TGTGCCAGCAGCCCCCCATCGGTCCCTGGGTCTTTCTTT. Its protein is CASSPPSVPGSFF.

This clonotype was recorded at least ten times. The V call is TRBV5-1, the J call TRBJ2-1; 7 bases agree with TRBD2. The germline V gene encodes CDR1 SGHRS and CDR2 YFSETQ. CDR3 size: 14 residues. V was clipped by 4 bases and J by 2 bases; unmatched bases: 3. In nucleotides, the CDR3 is TGCGCCAGCAGCCCCGGGACTACCTACAATGAGCAGTTCTTC. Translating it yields CASSPGTTYNEQFF.

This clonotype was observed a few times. CDR3 coding DNA: TGTGCCAGCAGCTCAAAAAGCGGGAGTCTAAACAATGAGCAGTTCTTC. This codes for CASSSKSGSLNNEQFF. The V and J genes are TRBV7-2 and TRBJ2-1; 8 bases map to TRBD2. Trimming at V came to 4 bases and at J to 5 bases, leaving 10 bases not matched to a gene. The CDR3 has 16 amino acids. Germline V lookup: CDR1 SGHTA, CDR2 FQGNSA.

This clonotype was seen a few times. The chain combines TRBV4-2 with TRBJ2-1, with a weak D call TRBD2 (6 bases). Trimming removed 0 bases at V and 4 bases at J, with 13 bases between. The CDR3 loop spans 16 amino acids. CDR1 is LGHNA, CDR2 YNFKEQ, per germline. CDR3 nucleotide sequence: TGTGCCAGCAGCCAAGAAAACGGGGGTACTTACAATGAGCAGTTCTTC. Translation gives CASSQENGGTYNEQFF.

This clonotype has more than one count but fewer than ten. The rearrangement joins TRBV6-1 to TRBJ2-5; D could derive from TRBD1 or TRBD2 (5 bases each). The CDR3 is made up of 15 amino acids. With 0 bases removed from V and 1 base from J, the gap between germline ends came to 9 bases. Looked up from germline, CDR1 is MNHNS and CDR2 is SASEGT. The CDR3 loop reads CASSEARGTQETQYF. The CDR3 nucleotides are TGTGCCAGCAGTGAAGCTCGGGGCACCCAAGAGACCCAGTACTTC.

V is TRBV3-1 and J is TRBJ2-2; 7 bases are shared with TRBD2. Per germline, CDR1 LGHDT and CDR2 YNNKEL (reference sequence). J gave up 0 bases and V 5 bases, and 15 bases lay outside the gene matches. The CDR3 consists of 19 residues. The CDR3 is CASSSFWVASGSNTGELFF. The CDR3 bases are TGTGCCAGCAGCTCATTTTGGGTGGCTAGCGGCTCGAACACCGGGGAGCTGTTTTTT. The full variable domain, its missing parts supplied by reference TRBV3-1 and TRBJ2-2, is DTAVSQTPKYLVTQMGNDKSIKCEQNLGHDTMYWYKQDSKKFLKIMFSYNNKELIINETVPNRFSPKSPDKAHLNLHINSLELGDSAVYFCASSSFWVASGSNTGELFFGEGSRLTVL.

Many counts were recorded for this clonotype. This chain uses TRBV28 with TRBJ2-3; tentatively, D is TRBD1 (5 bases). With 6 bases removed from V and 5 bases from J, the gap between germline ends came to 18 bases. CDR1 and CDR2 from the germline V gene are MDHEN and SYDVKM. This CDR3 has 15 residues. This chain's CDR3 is CASRPTLGLGDTQYF. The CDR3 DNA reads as TGTGCCAGCAGACCGACACTGGGGCTCGGAGATACGCAGTATTTT.

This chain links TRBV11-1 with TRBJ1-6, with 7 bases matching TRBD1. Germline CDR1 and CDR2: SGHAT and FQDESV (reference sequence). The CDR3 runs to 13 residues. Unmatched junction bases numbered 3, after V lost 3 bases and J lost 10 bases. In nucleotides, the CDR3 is TGTGCCAGCAGCTTTACAGGGGACTCACCCCTCCACTTT. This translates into CASSFTGDSPLHF. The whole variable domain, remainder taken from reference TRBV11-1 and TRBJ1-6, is EAEVAQSPRYKITEKSQAVAFWCDPISGHATLYWYRQILGQGPELLVQFQDESVVDDSQLPKDRFSAERLKGVDSTLKIQPAELGDSAMYLCASSFTGDSPLHFGNGTRLTVT.

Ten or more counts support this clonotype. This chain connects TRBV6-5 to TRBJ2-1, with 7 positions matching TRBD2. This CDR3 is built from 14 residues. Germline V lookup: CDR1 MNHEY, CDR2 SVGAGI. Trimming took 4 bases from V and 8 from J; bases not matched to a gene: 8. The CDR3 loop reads CASSLSGISDEQFF. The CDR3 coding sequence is TGTGCCAGCAGTTTAAGCGGGATCTCCGATGAGCAGTTCTTC.

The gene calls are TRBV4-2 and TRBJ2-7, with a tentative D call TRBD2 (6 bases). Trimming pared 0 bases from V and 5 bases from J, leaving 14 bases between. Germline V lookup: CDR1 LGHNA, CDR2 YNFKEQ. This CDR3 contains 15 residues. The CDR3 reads CASSQERGSGHEQYF. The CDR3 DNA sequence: TGTGCCAGCAGCCAAGAACGAGGGAGCGGGCACGAGCAGTACTTC.

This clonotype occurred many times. Written as DNA, the CDR3 is TGTGCCAGCAGCCCACGGGCAGGGGCCACCGGGGAGCTGTTTTTT. Amino acids: CASSPRAGATGELFF. This chain uses TRBV6-5 with TRBJ2-2, with TRBD1 as a possible D gene (6 bases). This CDR3 spans 15 amino acids. V shed 6 bases and J shed 4 bases, with 15 bases lying between them. Germline values: CDR1 MNHEY, CDR2 SVGAGI.

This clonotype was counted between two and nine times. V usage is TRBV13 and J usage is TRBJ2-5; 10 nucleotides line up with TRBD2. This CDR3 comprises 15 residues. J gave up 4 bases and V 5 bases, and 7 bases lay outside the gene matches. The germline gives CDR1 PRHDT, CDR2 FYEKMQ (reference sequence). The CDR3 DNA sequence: TGTGCCAGCAGCCCCAAGCGGGAGGGCCGAGAGACCCAGTACTTC. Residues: CASSPKREGRETQYF. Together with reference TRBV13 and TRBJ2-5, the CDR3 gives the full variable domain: AAGVIQSPRHLIKEKRETATLKCYPIPRHDTVYWYQQGPGQDPQFLISFYEKMQSDKGSIPDRFSAQQFSDYHSELNMSSLELGDSALYFCASSPKREGRETQYFGPGTRLLVL.

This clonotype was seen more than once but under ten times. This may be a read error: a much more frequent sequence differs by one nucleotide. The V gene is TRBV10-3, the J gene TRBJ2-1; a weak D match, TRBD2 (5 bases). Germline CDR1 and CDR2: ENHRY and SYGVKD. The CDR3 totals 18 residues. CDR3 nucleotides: TGTGCCATCAGTGAGCCATATTCTAGCTATGGAGCGTCGCATGAGCAGTCCTTC. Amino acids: CAISEPYSSYGASHEQSF.